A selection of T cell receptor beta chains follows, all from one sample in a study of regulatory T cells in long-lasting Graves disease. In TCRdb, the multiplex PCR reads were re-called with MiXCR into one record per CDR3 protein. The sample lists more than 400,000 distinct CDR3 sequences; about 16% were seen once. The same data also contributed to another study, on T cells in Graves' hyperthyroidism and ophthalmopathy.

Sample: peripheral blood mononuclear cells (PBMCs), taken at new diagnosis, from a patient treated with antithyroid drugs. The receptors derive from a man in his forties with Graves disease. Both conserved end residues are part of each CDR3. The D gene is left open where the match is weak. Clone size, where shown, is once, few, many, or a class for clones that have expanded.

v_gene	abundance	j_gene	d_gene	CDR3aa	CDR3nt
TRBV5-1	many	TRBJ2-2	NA	CASSPRPDTGELFF	TGCGCCAGCAGCCCCAGGCCTGACACCGGGGAGCTGTTTTTT
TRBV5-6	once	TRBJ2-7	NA	CASSQPGGWEQYF	TGTGCCAGCAGCCAGCCGGGGGGCTGGGAGCAGTACTTC
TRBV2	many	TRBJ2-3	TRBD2	CASRTSGRATDTQYF	TGTGCCAGTAGGACTAGCGGGAGGGCAACAGATACGCAGTATTTT
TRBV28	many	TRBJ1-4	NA	CASSGVEKLFF	TGTGCCAGCAGTGGAGTAGAAAAACTGTTTTTT
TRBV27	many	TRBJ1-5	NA	CASAFGGGINQPQHF	TGTGCCAGCGCCTTTGGGGGGGGGATCAATCAGCCCCAGCATTTT
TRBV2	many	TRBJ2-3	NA	CASSDWRLDTQYF	TGTGCCAGCAGTGATTGGAGGCTAGATACGCAGTATTTT
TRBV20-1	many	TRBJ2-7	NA	CSANVPATKSSYEQYF	TGCAGTGCAAACGTTCCTGCGACGAAAAGCTCCTACGAGCAGTACTTC
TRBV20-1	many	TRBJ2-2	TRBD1	CSARETGFGELFF	TGCAGTGCTAGAGAGACAGGGTTCGGGGAGCTGTTTTTT
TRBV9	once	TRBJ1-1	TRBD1	CASSVAGGNTEAFF	TGTGCCAGCAGCGTAGCAGGGGGCAACACTGAAGCTTTCTTT
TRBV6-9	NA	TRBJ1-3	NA	CASSSHSSGNTIYF	TGTGCCAGCAGTTCCCACAGCTCTGGAAACACCATATATTTT
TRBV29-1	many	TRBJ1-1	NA	CSVKEGDTEAFF	TGCAGCGTTAAAGAAGGGGACACTGAAGCTTTCTTT
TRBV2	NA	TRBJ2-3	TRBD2	CAIRERESVDTQYF	TGTGCCATCCGGGAGCGGGAGTCGGTAGATACGCAGTATTTT
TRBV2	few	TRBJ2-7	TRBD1	CASSATGGASEQYF	TGTGCCAGCAGCGCGACAGGGGGCGCTTCCGAGCAGTACTTC
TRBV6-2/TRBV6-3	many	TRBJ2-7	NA	CASSYGTVYEQYF	TGTGCCAGCAGTTACGGGACTGTCTACGAGCAGTACTTC
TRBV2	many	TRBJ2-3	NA	CASSEAKQF	TGTGCCAGCAGTGAAGCGAAGCAGTTT
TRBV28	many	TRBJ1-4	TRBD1	CASSRTGGLEKLFF	TGTGCCAGCAGTCGGACAGGGGGCCTGGAAAAACTGTTTTTT
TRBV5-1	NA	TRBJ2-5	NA	CASSLVQQIQETQYF	TGCGCCAGCAGCTTGGTCCAGCAGATTCAAGAGACCCAGTACTTC